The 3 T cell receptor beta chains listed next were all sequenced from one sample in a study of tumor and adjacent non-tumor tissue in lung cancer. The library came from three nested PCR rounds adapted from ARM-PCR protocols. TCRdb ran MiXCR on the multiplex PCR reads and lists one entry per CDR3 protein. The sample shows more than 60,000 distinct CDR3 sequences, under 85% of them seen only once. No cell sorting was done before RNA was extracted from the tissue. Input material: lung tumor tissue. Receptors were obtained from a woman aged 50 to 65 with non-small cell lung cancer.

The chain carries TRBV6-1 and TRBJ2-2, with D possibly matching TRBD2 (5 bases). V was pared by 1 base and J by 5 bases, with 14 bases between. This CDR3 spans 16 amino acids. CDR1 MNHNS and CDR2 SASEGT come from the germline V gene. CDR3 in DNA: TGTGCCAGCAGTGAAGATCCCGGGATGGTTACCGGGGAGCTGTTTTTT. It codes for CASSEDPGMVTGELFF.

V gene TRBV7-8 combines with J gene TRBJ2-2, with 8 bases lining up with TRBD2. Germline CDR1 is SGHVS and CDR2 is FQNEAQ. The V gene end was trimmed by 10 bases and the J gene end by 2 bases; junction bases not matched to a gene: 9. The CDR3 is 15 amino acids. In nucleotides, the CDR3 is TGTGCCACCACCCCGACTAGCGAAAACACCGGGGAGCTGTTTTTT. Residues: CATTPTSENTGELFF.

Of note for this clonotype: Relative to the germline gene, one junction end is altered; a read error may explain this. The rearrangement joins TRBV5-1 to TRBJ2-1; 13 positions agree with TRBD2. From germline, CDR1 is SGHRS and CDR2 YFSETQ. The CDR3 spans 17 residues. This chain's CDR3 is CTSSLAPGTSGNYEQFF. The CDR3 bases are TGCACCAGCAGCTTGGCCCCGGGGACTAGCGGGAACTATGAGCAGTTCTTC.